Below are 18 T cell receptor beta chains sequenced from a single sample in a study of graft-versus-host responses after intestinal transplantation. These receptors' targets are unknown. Produced via immunoSEQ multiplex PCR; TCRdb's table is partial and in-frame only. The sample contains roughly 85,000 clones, under 95% of which appear only once. The material was unstimulated CD8+ T cells sorted from spleen or lymph node cells, obtained before transplant. These receptors were collected from a human donor who was the organ donor for an intestinal transplant.

This clone showed up just once. The chain has TRBV4-2 and TRBJ2-7, with 9 positions matching TRBD2. The CDR3 is 17 residues long. Germline V gives CDR1 LGHNA, CDR2 YNFKEQ. The ends lost 0 bases at V and 3 bases at J; junction bases unmatched: 9. For the CDR3, the DNA is TGTGCCAGCAGCCAAGATTATAAGGGACTAGCAAACTACGAGCAGTACTTC. Residues: CASSQDYKGLANYEQYF.

The V gene is TRBV11-2, the J gene TRBJ1-2, with a weak D call TRBD1 (5 bases). Germline CDR1 reads SGHAT; CDR2 reads FQNNGV. V gave up 0 bases and J gave up 8 bases, with 16 bases separating them. This CDR3 spans 15 amino acids. CDR3 coding DNA: TGTGCCAGCAGCTTAGAACCCTCGGTGAGGGGCGGCTACACCTTC. Encoded protein: CASSLEPSVRGGYTF.

This chain joins TRBV7-9 and TRBJ2-2, with D perhaps TRBD1 (5 bases). The CDR3 runs 15 residues. Germline V gene lookup returns CDR1 SEHNR and CDR2 FQNEAQ (reference sequence). V lost 5 bases and J 0 bases, leaving 10 bases between the germline ends. CDR3 sequence: CASSLYRPNTGELFF. The CDR3 region has the DNA TGTGCCAGCAGCCTCTACAGGCCGAACACCGGGGAGCTGTTTTTT.

This clone showed up just once. The CDR3: CASSLSTSLNEQFF. The CDR3, as DNA: TGTGCCAGCAGTTTAAGCACTAGCCTCAATGAGCAGTTCTTC. V and J are TRBV27 and TRBJ2-1; D possibly corresponds to TRBD2 (6 bases). CDR1 MNHEY and CDR2 SMNVEV come from the germline V gene (reference sequence). CDR3 size: 14 residues. V was cut by 2 bases and J by 6 bases, with 11 bases left in between.

The rearrangement uses TRBV11-2 and TRBJ2-7; D remains ambiguous. The V end was cut by 2 bases, the J end by 0 bases, with 8 bases between. CDR3 size: 14 residues. The germline V gene encodes CDR1 SGHAT and CDR2 FQNNGV. Written as DNA, the CDR3 is TGTGCCAGCAGCTTAATCGCTAGCTCCTACGAGCAGTACTTC. Encoded protein: CASSLIASSYEQYF.

The V gene is TRBV7-6, the J gene TRBJ2-2; tentatively, D is TRBD2 (6 bases). Germline V CDR1 and CDR2: SGHVS, FNYEAQ. The CDR3 has 17 residues. V gave up 2 bases and J gave up 3 bases, with 16 bases separating them. In DNA form, the CDR3 reads TGTGCCAGCAGCTTAAGGTTTCGGGGGTTGTACACCGGGGAGCTGTTTTTT. Encoded protein: CASSLRFRGLYTGELFF.

The chain uses TRBV7-9 and TRBJ2-7; 7 positions match TRBD2. Germline V gives CDR1 SEHNR, CDR2 FQNEAQ (reference sequence). V was clipped by 2 bases and J by 2 bases; unmatched bases: 6. The CDR3 totals 15 residues. CDR3 residues: CASSLSRSGAYEQYF. Written as DNA, the CDR3 is TGTGCCAGCAGCTTAAGTAGGAGCGGGGCCTACGAGCAGTACTTC.

The chain couples TRBV5-5 to TRBJ1-1; TRBD1 is a possible D gene (5 bases). The CDR3 sequence is 16 residues long. The germline V and J ends were trimmed by 0 bases and 2 bases, with 14 bases remaining between them. From germline, CDR1 is SGHKS and CDR2 YYEKEE (reference sequence). The CDR3 DNA sequence: TGTGCCAGCAGCTTGGCCTGGGCAGGGTATAACACTGAAGCTTTCTTT. Translated: CASSLAWAGYNTEAFF.

This clone has just one count. V usage is TRBV18 and J usage is TRBJ2-7; tentatively, D is TRBD2 (6 bases). CDR3 length: 14 residues. Germline loops: CDR1 KGHSH, CDR2 LQKENI. The V end was cut by 3 bases, the J end by 1 base, with 10 bases between. DNA of the CDR3: TGTGCCAGCTCACCGGAGGGGTTTTCCTACGAGCAGTACTTC. Its protein product is CASSPEGFSYEQYF.

The V gene is TRBV6-5, the J gene TRBJ2-7; no clear D. The ends were cut back, 2 bases at V and 3 bases at J, with 17 bases in the middle. This CDR3 comprises 16 residues. In germline, CDR1 is MNHEY, CDR2 SVGAGI. Written as DNA, the CDR3 is TGTGCCAGCAGTTACCGGGCAGACCCCCTAGGCTACGAGCAGTACTTC. Translated: CASSYRADPLGYEQYF.

This clone was detected once. This chain uses TRBV25-1 with TRBJ1-6; D remains unclear. With 7 bases removed from V and 13 bases from J, the gap between germline ends came to 17 bases. The CDR3 runs to 13 residues. CDR1 is MGHDK and CDR2 is SYGVNS in the germline V gene. The DNA of the CDR3 is TGTGCCAGCATCTACGCCAGGACTAGGCCCCTCCACTTT. Translated, it gives CASIYARTRPLHF.

The chain has TRBV18 and TRBJ2-1; TRBD2 matches 11 bases. CDR3 length: 15 amino acids. Looked up from germline, CDR1 is KGHSH and CDR2 is LQKENI. Germline trimming cut 3 bases from V and 5 bases from J; bases unmatched to any gene: 3. The CDR3 here is CASSPGTSGDNEQFF. CDR3 sequence (DNA): TGTGCCAGCTCACCGGGGACTAGCGGTGACAATGAGCAGTTCTTC.

V and J are TRBV5-5 and TRBJ2-5, with 7 bases lining up with TRBD2. From germline, CDR1 is SGHKS and CDR2 YYEKEE (reference sequence). J was trimmed by 5 bases and V by 0 bases; bases with no gene match: 7. The CDR3 contains 15 residues. The CDR3 loop is CASSLVAGEGETQYF. As DNA, the CDR3 is TGTGCCAGCAGCTTGGTGGCGGGAGAGGGGGAGACCCAGTACTTC.

The rearrangement joins TRBV6-5 to TRBJ1-1, with TRBD1 matching 8 bases. The germline CDR1 and CDR2 sequences are MNHEY and SVGAGI. The CDR3 length is 14 residues. The V gene end was trimmed by 6 bases and the J gene end by 3 bases; junction bases not matched to a gene: 6. In nucleotides, the CDR3 is TGTGCCAGCAGGGGGACAGGAAGTTACACTGAAGCTTTCTTT. Translating gives CASRGTGSYTEAFF.

V and J are TRBV19 and TRBJ1-1; 9 bases align to TRBD1. The CDR3 is made up of 16 amino acids. CDR1 is LNHDA and CDR2 is SQIVND in the germline V gene (reference sequence). With V trimmed by 4 bases and J by 3 bases, 9 bases remained unmatched. The CDR3, as DNA: TGTGCCAGTAGTACAGGGACAGGGTGGTTCGACACTGAAGCTTTCTTT. It codes for CASSTGTGWFDTEAFF.

This chain joins TRBV6-6 and TRBJ2-7, with 9 bases matching TRBD1. The CDR3 has 13 amino acids. Germline V gene sequence: CDR1 MNHNY, CDR2 SVGAGI (reference sequence). J gave up 5 bases and V 6 bases, and 5 bases lay outside the gene matches. CDR3 protein: CASRTGGRNEQYF. Here the CDR3 DNA reads TGTGCCAGCAGAACAGGGGGCAGGAACGAGCAGTACTTC.

The chain uses TRBV29-1 and TRBJ2-7, with D tentatively TRBD1 (6 bases). V dropped 0 bases and J dropped 2 bases, with 11 bases sitting between them. This CDR3 comprises 14 residues. Germline values: CDR1 SQVTM, CDR2 ANQGSEA. CDR3 sequence (DNA): TGCAGCGTTGAAGATCAAGGGGGACCCTACGAGCAGTACTTC. It specifies CSVEDQGGPYEQYF.

The rearrangement uses TRBV7-6 and TRBJ2-1; 7 bases are a match to TRBD2. CDR3 length: 14 amino acids. CDR1 and CDR2 from the germline V gene are SGHVS and FNYEAQ. Losses at the gene ends were 3 bases for V and 5 bases for J; bases not matched to a gene: 4. CDR3 sequence reads: CASSFTGGHNEQFF. DNA of the CDR3: TGTGCCAGCAGCTTTACGGGAGGACACAATGAGCAGTTCTTC.